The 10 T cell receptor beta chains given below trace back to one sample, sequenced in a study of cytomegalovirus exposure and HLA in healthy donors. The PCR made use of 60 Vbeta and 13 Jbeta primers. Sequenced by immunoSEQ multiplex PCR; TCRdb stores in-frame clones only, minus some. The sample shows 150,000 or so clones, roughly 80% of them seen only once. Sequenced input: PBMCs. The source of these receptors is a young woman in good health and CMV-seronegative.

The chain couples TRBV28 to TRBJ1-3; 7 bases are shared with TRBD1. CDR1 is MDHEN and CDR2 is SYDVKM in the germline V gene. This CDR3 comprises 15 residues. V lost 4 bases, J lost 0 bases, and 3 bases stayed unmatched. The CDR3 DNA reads TGTGCCAGCAGTTCTTGGACAGGCTCTGGAAACACCATATATTTT. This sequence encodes CASSSWTGSGNTIYF.

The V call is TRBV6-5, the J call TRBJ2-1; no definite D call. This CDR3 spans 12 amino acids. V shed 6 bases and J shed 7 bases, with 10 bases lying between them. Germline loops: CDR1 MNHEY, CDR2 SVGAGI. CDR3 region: CASRNDKNEQFF. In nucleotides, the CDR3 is TGTGCCAGCAGGAACGACAAGAATGAGCAGTTCTTC.

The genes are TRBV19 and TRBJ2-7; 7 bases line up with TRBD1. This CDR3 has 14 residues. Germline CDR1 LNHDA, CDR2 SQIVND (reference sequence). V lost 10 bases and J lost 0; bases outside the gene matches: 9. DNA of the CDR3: TGTGCCACCATGACAGGGATCGGCTCCTACGAGCAGTACTTC. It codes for CATMTGIGSYEQYF.

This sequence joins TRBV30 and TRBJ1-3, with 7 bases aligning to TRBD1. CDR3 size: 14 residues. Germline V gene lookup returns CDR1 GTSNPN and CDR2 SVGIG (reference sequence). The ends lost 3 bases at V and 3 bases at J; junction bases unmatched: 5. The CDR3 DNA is TGTGCCTGGAGCGACAGGGTTCGTGGAAACACCATATATTTT. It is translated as CAWSDRVRGNTIYF.

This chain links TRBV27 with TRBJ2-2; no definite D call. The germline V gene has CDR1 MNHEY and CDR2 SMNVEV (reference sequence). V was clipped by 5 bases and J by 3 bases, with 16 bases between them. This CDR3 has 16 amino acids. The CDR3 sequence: CASSLRSGSDTGELFF. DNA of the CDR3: TGTGCCAGCAGTCTCCGGTCCGGGTCGGACACCGGGGAGCTGTTTTTT.

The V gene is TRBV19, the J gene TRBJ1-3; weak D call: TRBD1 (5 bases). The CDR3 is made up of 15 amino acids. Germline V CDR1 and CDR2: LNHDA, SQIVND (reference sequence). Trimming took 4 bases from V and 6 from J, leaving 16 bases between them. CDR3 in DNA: TGTGCCAGTAGTACTGGTATCGGCAGGGAAAACACCATATATTTT. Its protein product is CASSTGIGRENTIYF.

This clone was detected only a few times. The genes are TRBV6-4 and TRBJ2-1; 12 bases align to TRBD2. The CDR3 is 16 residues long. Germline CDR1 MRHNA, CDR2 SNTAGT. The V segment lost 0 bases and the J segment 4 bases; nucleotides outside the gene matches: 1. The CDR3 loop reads CASSDSGTSGYNEQFF. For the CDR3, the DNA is TGTGCCAGCAGTGACTCAGGGACTAGCGGGTACAATGAGCAGTTCTTC.

The chain's CDR3 is CASSQPSGTFIAYNEQFF. The CDR3 DNA follows: TGTGCCAGCAGTCAGCCTTCCGGGACTTTCATCGCCTACAATGAGCAGTTCTTC. The V call is TRBV28, the J call TRBJ2-1; D is possibly TRBD2 (6 bases). The length of the CDR3 is 18 residues. Trimming removed 5 bases at V and 2 bases at J, with 22 bases between. Per the germline V gene, CDR1 is MDHEN and CDR2 is SYDVKM.

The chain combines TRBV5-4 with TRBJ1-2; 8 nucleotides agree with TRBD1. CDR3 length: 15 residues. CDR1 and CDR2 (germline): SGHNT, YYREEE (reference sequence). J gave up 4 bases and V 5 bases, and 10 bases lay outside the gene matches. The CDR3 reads CASRQQGERGYGYTF. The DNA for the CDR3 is TGTGCCAGCAGGCAACAGGGGGAGCGGGGCTATGGCTACACCTTC.

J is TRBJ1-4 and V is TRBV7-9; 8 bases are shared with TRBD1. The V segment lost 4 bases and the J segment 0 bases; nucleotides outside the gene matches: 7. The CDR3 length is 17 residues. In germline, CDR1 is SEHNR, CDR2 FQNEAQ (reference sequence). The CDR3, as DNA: TGTGCCAGCAGCTATACCTCAGGGGGCGCAACTAATGAAAAACTGTTTTTT. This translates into CASSYTSGGATNEKLFF.